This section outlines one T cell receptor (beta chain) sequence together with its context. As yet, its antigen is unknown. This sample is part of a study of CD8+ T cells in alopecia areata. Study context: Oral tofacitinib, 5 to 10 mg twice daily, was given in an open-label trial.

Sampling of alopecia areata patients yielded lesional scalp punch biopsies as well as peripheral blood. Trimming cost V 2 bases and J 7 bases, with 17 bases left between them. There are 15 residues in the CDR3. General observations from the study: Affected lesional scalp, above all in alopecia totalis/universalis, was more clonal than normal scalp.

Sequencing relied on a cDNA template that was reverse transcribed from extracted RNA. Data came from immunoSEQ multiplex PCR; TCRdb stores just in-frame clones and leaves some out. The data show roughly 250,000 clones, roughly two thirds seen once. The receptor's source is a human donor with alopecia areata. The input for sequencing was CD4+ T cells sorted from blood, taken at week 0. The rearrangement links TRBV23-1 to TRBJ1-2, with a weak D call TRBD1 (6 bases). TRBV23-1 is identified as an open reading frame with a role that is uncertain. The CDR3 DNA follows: TGCGCCAGCAGTCAACCCCGACAGGCCCCCTGTGGCTACACCTTC. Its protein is CASSQPRQAPCGYTF.